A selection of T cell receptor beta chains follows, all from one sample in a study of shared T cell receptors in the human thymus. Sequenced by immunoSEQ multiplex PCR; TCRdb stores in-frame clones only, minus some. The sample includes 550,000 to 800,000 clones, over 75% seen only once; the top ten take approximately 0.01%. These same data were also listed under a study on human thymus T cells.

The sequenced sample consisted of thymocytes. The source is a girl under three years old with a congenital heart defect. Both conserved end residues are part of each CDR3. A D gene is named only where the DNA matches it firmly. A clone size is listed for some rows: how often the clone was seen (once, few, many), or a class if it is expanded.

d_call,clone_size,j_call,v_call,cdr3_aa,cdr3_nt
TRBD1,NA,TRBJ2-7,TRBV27,CASSLFVRDRETYEQYF,TGTGCCAGCAGTTTATTCGTCCGGGACAGGGAGACCTACGAGCAGTACTTC
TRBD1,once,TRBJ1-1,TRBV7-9,CASSPLGRGREDTEAFF,TGTGCCAGCAGCCCACTCGGCAGGGGGCGTGAAGACACTGAAGCTTTCTTT
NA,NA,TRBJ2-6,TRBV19,CASSNEWGRESGANVLTF,TGTGCCAGTAGTAATGAGTGGGGGCGGGAGTCTGGGGCCAACGTCCTGACTTTC
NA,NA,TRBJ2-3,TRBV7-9,CASSLILNTGIPTDTQYF,TGTGCCAGCAGCCTCATACTAAATACAGGGATCCCCACAGATACGCAGTATTTT
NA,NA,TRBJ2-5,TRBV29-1,CSGQGPETQYF,TGCAGCGGGCAGGGTCCGGAGACCCAGTACTTC
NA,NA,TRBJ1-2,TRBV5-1,CASSLVAGFSGYTF,TGCGCCAGCAGCTTGGTGGCAGGTTTTAGTGGCTACACCTTC
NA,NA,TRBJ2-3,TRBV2,CASSETGTRTDTQYF,TGTGCCAGCAGTGAAACGGGTACCCGCACAGATACGCAGTATTTT
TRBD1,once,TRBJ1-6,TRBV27,CASSGQGWSPLHF,TGTGCCAGCAGCGGACAGGGGTGGTCACCCCTCCACTTT
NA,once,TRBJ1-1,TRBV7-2,CASSLEWLGQDSLNTEAFF,TGTGCCAGCAGCTTAGAATGGTTGGGCCAGGACAGCTTGAACACTGAAGCTTTCTTT
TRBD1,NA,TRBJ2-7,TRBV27,CASSGQGGEYEQYF,TGTGCCAGCAGCGGACAGGGAGGAGAATACGAGCAGTACTTC
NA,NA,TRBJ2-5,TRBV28,CASRTGKIFQETQYF,TGTGCCAGCAGGACAGGTAAAATCTTCCAAGAGACCCAGTACTTC
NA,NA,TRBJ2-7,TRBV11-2,CASSLLTGSSYEQYF,TGTGCCAGCAGCTTATTAACAGGAAGCTCCTACGAGCAGTACTTC
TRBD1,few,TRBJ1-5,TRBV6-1,CASSDLGQLNQPQHF,TGTGCCAGCAGTGATCTGGGACAGCTCAATCAGCCCCAGCATTTT
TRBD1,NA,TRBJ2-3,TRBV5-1,CASSLEYRGPNTDTQYF,TGCGCCAGCAGCTTGGAGTACAGGGGGCCGAACACAGATACGCAGTATTTT
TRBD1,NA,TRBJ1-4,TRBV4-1,CASSQDRTGDDEKLFF,TGCGCCAGCAGCCAAGACAGGACAGGGGATGATGAAAAACTGTTTTTT
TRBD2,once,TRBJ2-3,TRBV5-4,CASSLEGLAGAHYTQYF,TGTGCCAGCAGCTTGGAGGGACTAGCGGGGGCCCATTATACGCAGTATTTT
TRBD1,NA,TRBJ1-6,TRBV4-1,CASSPTHTSWTGDESPLHF,TGCGCCAGCAGCCCGACCCACACTAGCTGGACAGGGGACGAATCCCCCCTCCACTTT
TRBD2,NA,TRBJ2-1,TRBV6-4,CASSEQRGAPEQFF,TGTGCCAGCAGTGAACAGCGGGGGGCACCCGAGCAGTTCTTC
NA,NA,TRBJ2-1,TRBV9,CASSVGRPERNEQFF,TGTGCCAGCAGCGTAGGACGGCCTGAGAGGAATGAGCAGTTCTTC
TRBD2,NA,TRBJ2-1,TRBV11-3,CASSLDLPGRSYNEQFF,TGTGCCAGCAGCTTAGATCTGCCCGGGAGGTCCTACAATGAGCAGTTCTTC
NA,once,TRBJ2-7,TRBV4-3,CASSPRGRPYEQYF,TGCGCCAGCAGCCCCCGAGGCAGACCCTACGAGCAGTACTTC
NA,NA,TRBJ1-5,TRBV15,CATSRLPADLPLLYSNQPQHF,TGTGCCACCAGCAGATTACCAGCAGACTTACCCCTTCTGTATAGCAATCAGCCCCAGCATTTT
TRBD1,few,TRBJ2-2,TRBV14,CASSQDLSGTGESPNTGELFF,TGTGCCAGCAGCCAAGATCTTTCCGGGACAGGGGAGTCACCGAACACCGGGGAGCTGTTTTTT
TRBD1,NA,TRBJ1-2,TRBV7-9,CATRKGAGGFGNYGYTF,TGTGCCACCAGAAAGGGGGCAGGGGGCTTTGGTAACTATGGCTACACCTTC
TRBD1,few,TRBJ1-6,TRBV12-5,CASGSQGARENGNSPLHF,TGTGCTAGTGGCTCCCAGGGGGCCAGAGAAAACGGTAATTCACCCCTCCACTTT
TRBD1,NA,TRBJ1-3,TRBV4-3,CASSPRDRAGENTIYF,TGCGCCAGCAGCCCTCGGGACAGGGCGGGGGAAAACACCATATATTTT